Below are 6 T cell receptor beta chains sequenced from a single sample in a study of T-cell memory formation after mild COVID-19 (dated by TCRdb to the early 2020s). Libraries came from 5' RACE. The reads were generated on an Illumina NovaSeq 6000. TCRdb trimmed public reads at Q25 via fastp, called clones via MiXCR and kept in-frame beta chains. Rows with one shared CDR3 protein collapse into an entry with the most common genes and DNA. In this sample the table shows more than 450,000 distinct CDR3 sequences, roughly 18% of which occur a single time. In total, the top ten clones hold around 12% of the sample. Sequencing was carried out using PBMCs or a T cell subset sorted from them (not recorded which). These receptors were taken from an adult woman who had mild COVID-19 (a few samples of this study predate the infection). The sample titles of this study are shuffled in the database, so cell type and time point are left out; the donor was told from shared clones.

The chain combines TRBV12-3 or TRBV12-4 with TRBJ1-2; D remains ambiguous. The ends were cut back, 2 bases at V and 4 bases at J, with 23 bases in the middle. The CDR3 is made up of 18 amino acids. CDR3 nucleotides: TGTGCCAGCAGTTTACCCTTTATGGACGCCGAGGGCGGCTATGGCTACACCTTC. It specifies CASSLPFMDAEGGYGYTF.

The chain employs TRBV7-3 and TRBJ2-5; TRBD2 aligns across 7 bases. The CDR3 totals 17 residues. CDR1 and CDR2 from the germline V gene are SGHTA and FQGTGA. V gave up 1 base and J gave up 0 bases; unmatched junction bases: 8. The CDR3 reads CASSLSASGMNQETQYF. The CDR3, as DNA: TGTGCCAGCAGCTTAAGTGCTAGCGGAATGAACCAAGAGACCCAGTACTTC. The full variable domain, with the rest looked up from reference TRBV7-3 and TRBJ2-5, is GAGVSQTPSNKVTEKGKYVELRCDPISGHTALYWYRQSLGQGPEFLIYFQGTGAADDSGLPNDRFFAVRPEGSVSTLKIQRTERGDSAVYLCASSLSASGMNQETQYFGPGTRLLVL.

This clonotype was seen just once. The J gene is TRBJ2-5, the V gene TRBV4-2; D may correspond to TRBD1 or TRBD2 (5 bases each). The CDR3 spans 15 residues. Between the trimmed V and J ends, which lost 4 bases and 5 bases, there was a span of 17 bases. CDR1 is LGHNA, CDR2 YNFKEQ, per germline. The CDR3 coding sequence is TGTGCCAGCAGCCGCTCTGCCGGGACCTGGGAGACCCAGTACTTC. This codes for CASSRSAGTWETQYF.

This clonotype was detected only a few times. This chain connects TRBV27 to TRBJ1-6, with 7 bases that match TRBD1. Germline V CDR1 and CDR2: MNHEY, SMNVEV (reference sequence). The length of the CDR3 is 17 residues. The V and J ends lost 4 bases and 0 bases, in that order; junction bases with no gene match: 6. CDR3 bases: TGTGCCAGCAGTTCCTCCAGGGGGAGCTCCTATAATTCACCCCTCCACTTT. Amino acid sequence: CASSSSRGSSYNSPLHF.

The chain employs TRBV25-1 and TRBJ2-1; TRBD1 agrees at 9 bases. V lost 6 bases, J lost 9 bases, and 6 bases stayed unmatched. This CDR3 region has 13 residues. Germline values: CDR1 MGHDK, CDR2 SYGVNS. The CDR3 coding sequence is TGTGCCAGCAGAGGACAGGGGCGGGGTGAGCAGTTCTTC. Its translation is CASRGQGRGEQFF.

This clonotype has a handful of counts. This sequence joins TRBV20-1 and TRBJ2-3, with 8 bases matching TRBD1. This CDR3 is built from 12 residues. The J segment lost 11 bases and the V segment lost 2 bases, leaving 6 bases of the junction unmatched. Per the germline V gene, CDR1 is DFQATT and CDR2 is SNEGSKA (reference sequence). CDR3 nucleotide sequence: TGCAGTGCTAGATTCGGGACAGGCCAGCAGTATTTT. It translates to CSARFGTGQQYF.